The 5 T cell receptor beta chains below come from one sample, sequenced in a study of T-cell reconstitution after alpha-beta-depleted transplantation in children. The TCRbeta library was prepared with unique molecular identifiers. MiXCR was run by TCRdb on the PCR reads, yielding one entry per CDR3 protein. The sample shows fewer than 550,000 distinct CDR3 sequences, around 10% of them seen only once. This specimen was PBMCs, mostly from graft donor cells, taken 180 days after TCRalphabeta/CD19-depleted stem cell transplant. The receptors here all came from a female patient aged 2-15 years who had a stem cell transplant for aplastic anemia, so the T cells may come from the graft donor.

This chain uses TRBV5-4 with TRBJ2-5; 13 nucleotides agree with TRBD2. Germline V gives CDR1 SGHNT, CDR2 YYREEE (reference sequence). Germline trimming cut 3 bases from V and 4 bases from J; bases unmatched to any gene: 6. The CDR3 runs 16 residues. In nucleotides, the CDR3 is TGTGCCAGCAGCTCACGGACTAGCGGGAGCGCAGAGACCCAGTACTTC. It is translated as CASSSRTSGSAETQYF.

Many counts were recorded for this clonotype. This rearrangement joins TRBV6-2 or TRBV6-3 to TRBJ1-1; 7 bases are shared with TRBD1. Germline V gene lookup returns CDR1 MNHEY and CDR2 SVGEGT. Trimming at V came to 5 bases and at J to 7 bases, leaving 10 bases not matched to a gene. The CDR3 extends over 14 amino acids. This CDR3 reads CASSPWGTVREAFF. CDR3 sequence (DNA): TGTGCCAGCAGTCCCTGGGGGACAGTCCGTGAAGCTTTCTTT.

The J gene is TRBJ2-2, the V gene TRBV5-3; TRBD1 matches at 7 bases. TRBV5-3 is assigned to the ORF class and has an uncertain function. This CDR3 spans 21 amino acids. After removal of 1 base from V and 1 base from J, the junction contained 19 bases not matched to a gene. The DNA of the CDR3 is TGTGCCAGAAGCTTGATGTGCTGGGCAGGGGGAAAAGGAGTGAACACCGGGGAGCTGTTTTTT. This encodes CARSLMCWAGGKGVNTGELFF.

This clonotype showed up just a few times. The V and J genes are TRBV7-9 and TRBJ2-5; 8 positions match TRBD1. Germline assignment: CDR1 SEHNR and CDR2 FQNEAQ (reference sequence). This CDR3 spans 17 amino acids. V was pared by 2 bases and J by 1 base, with 9 bases of the junction left unmatched. The CDR3 sequence is CASSLRTDRAIQETQYF. The CDR3 nucleotides are TGTGCCAGCAGCTTAAGGACGGACAGGGCGATCCAAGAGACCCAGTACTTC.

In its sample, this clonotype was seen a few times. The chain uses TRBV9 and TRBJ2-3; 8 nucleotides agree with TRBD2. V lost 5 bases, J lost 3 bases, and 11 bases stayed unmatched. CDR3 length: 16 amino acids. Looked up from germline, CDR1 is SGDLS and CDR2 is YYNGEE. CDR3 sequence: CASSTSGRGGTDTQYF. Written as DNA, the CDR3 is TGTGCCAGCAGTACCTCCGGGAGGGGAGGGACAGATACGCAGTATTTT. Variable domain in full (rest from reference TRBV9 and TRBJ2-3): DSGVTQTPKHLITATGQRVTLRCSPRSGDLSVYWYQQSLDQGLQFLIQYYNGEERAKGNILERFSAQQFPDLHSELNLSSLELGDSALYFCASSTSGRGGTDTQYFGPGTRLTVL.